One sample yielded the 24 T cell receptor beta chains listed below, sequenced in a study of blood T cell repertoires in COVID-19. The data were produced by immunoSEQ multiplex PCR, yet TCRdb's version contains in-frame clones alone and is incomplete. The sample includes around 120,000 clones, around 78% of them seen just once. What was sequenced was peripheral blood. These receptors were taken from a man between 65 and 80 years old with acute or convalescent COVID-19.

This clone came up a few times. This chain links TRBV5-6 with TRBJ1-3; no reliable D call. Trimming left V 2 bases short and J 4 bases short, with 16 bases between. This CDR3 contains 16 residues. Germline CDR1 SGHDT, CDR2 YYEEEE. The CDR3 nucleotides read TGTGCCAGCAGCTTACGACCTAACGCGGGCGGAAACACCATATATTTT. It is translated as CASSLRPNAGGNTIYF.

The rearrangement uses TRBV7-2 and TRBJ2-1, with TRBD2 as a possible D gene (5 bases). The CDR3 has 13 amino acids. Germline V gene data show CDR1 as SGHTA and CDR2 as FQGNSA. V lost 4 bases and J lost 10, with 14 bases in between. The CDR3 spells CASSSRPTGEQFF. CDR3 sequence (DNA): TGTGCCAGCAGCTCACGCCCCACGGGGGAGCAGTTCTTC.

The J gene is TRBJ1-5, the V gene TRBV3-1 (or the pseudogene TRBV3-2); tentatively, D is TRBD1 (5 bases). V was cut by 1 base and J by 3 bases, with 10 bases left in between. There are 15 residues in the CDR3. The germline V gene encodes CDR1 LGHDT and CDR2 YNNKEL (reference sequence). This CDR3 reads CASSQGAGPNQPQHF. The CDR3, as DNA: TGTGCCAGCAGCCAAGGGGCGGGACCCAATCAGCCCCAGCATTTT.

The CDR3 here is CASSLGRQGNYGYTF. The DNA for the CDR3 is TGTGCCAGCAGCTTAGGGCGACAGGGGAACTATGGCTACACCTTC. V usage is TRBV7-2 and J usage is TRBJ1-2; TRBD1 matches 8 bases. Germline V gene data show CDR1 as SGHTA and CDR2 as FQGNSA. Trimming cost V 1 base and J 2 bases; bases outside gene matches: 3. This CDR3 has 15 amino acids.

The chain recombines TRBV5-4 with TRBJ1-4; 9 bases are shared with TRBD1. The CDR3 has 16 residues. After removal of 4 bases from V and 3 bases from J, the junction contained 7 bases not matched to a gene. Germline V gene lookup returns CDR1 SGHNT and CDR2 YYREEE (reference sequence). The DNA of the CDR3 is TGTGCCAGCAGCGGGGACAGGGTACAGGCTAATGAAAAACTGTTTTTT. Translated, it gives CASSGDRVQANEKLFF.

The chain combines TRBV24-1 with TRBJ2-3; D might be TRBD2 (7 bases). Deletions cut 5 bases from V and 7 bases from J, with 12 bases between. The CDR3 has 13 amino acids. Germline lookup yields CDR1 KGHDR and CDR2 SFDVKD. The CDR3 DNA reads TGTGCCACCAGTGGTGGGGGGGCAAATACGCAGTATTTT. Residues: CATSGGGANTQYF.

This chain uses TRBV11-3 with TRBJ2-1, with 12 bases aligning to TRBD1. Germline CDR1 and CDR2: SGHNT and YENEEA. The length of the CDR3 is 18 residues. V lost 5 bases to trimming and J lost 1 base; unmatched junction nucleotides: 9. CDR3 in amino acids: CASSPLRGQGASYNEQFF. The CDR3 region has the DNA TGTGCCAGCAGCCCTTTACGGGGACAGGGGGCTTCCTACAATGAGCAGTTCTTC.

CDR3 sequence reads: CASSEQGFRETQYF. In nucleotides, the CDR3 is TGTGCCAGCAGTGAGCAGGGGTTCAGGGAGACCCAGTACTTC. This sequence joins TRBV2 and TRBJ2-5; TRBD1 might be the D (6 bases). Germline loops: CDR1 SNHLY, CDR2 FYNNEI. CDR3 length equals 14 residues. The ends were cut back, 3 bases at V and 5 bases at J, with 13 bases in the middle.

V gene TRBV11-3 combines with J gene TRBJ2-3, with TRBD2 identical over 13 bases. CDR1 is SGHNT and CDR2 is YENEEA in the germline V gene. The ends lost 4 bases at V and 2 bases at J; junction bases unmatched: 6. This CDR3 has 17 residues. The CDR3 bases are TGTGCCAGCAGCTCCCGACTAGCGGGGGGTTACACAGATACGCAGTATTTT. Protein product: CASSSRLAGGYTDTQYF.

The chain is built from TRBV10-3 and TRBJ1-2; no firm D call. The germline CDR1 and CDR2 sequences are ENHRY and SYGVKD. V lost 3 bases and J 0 bases, leaving 14 bases between the germline ends. The CDR3 loop spans 16 amino acids. Here the CDR3 reads CAISEYPGNSNYGYTF. DNA for the CDR3: TGTGCCATCAGTGAATATCCCGGGAACTCTAACTATGGCTACACCTTC.

The chain is built from TRBV18 and TRBJ1-5; 8 nucleotides agree with TRBD1. Germline loops: CDR1 KGHSH, CDR2 LQKENI. The trim removed 5 bases at V and 4 bases at J, leaving 10 bases unmatched. The CDR3 totals 16 residues. CDR3 nucleotides: TGTGCCAGCTCAACCGAAGACAGGGGTCCTAATCAGCCCCAGCATTTT. Amino acids: CASSTEDRGPNQPQHF. The whole variable domain, remainder taken from reference TRBV18 and TRBJ1-5, is NAGVMQNPRHLVRRRGQEARLRCSPMKGHSHVYWYRQLPEEGLKFMVYLQKENIIDESGMPKERFSAEFPKEGPSILRIQQVVRGDSAAYFCASSTEDRGPNQPQHFGDGTRLSIL.

This sequence joins TRBV5-6 and TRBJ1-6; D may be TRBD1 (5 bases). Germline assignment: CDR1 SGHDT and CDR2 YYEEEE. Between the trimmed V and J ends, which lost 0 bases and 10 bases, there was a span of 11 bases. This CDR3 contains 14 residues. The CDR3 DNA follows: TGTGCCAGCAGCTTGGCAGGGATAGGGTCACCCCTCCACTTT. Translating gives CASSLAGIGSPLHF.

The rearrangement uses TRBV7-8 and TRBJ2-2; D is unclear. Trimming shortened V by 2 bases and J by 0 bases, and 13 bases separated the two germline ends. Germline V gene sequence: CDR1 SGHVS, CDR2 FQNEAQ. The CDR3 loop spans 17 amino acids. Here the CDR3 reads CASSLRRSQANTGELFF. In DNA form, the CDR3 reads TGTGCCAGCAGCTTACGTCGTAGTCAGGCGAACACCGGGGAGCTGTTTTTT. The whole variable domain, remainder taken from reference TRBV7-8 and TRBJ2-2, is GAGVSQSPRYKVAKRGQDVALRCDPISGHVSLFWYQQALGQGPEFLTYFQNEAQLDKSGLPSDRFFAERPEGSVSTLKIQRTQQEDSAVYLCASSLRRSQANTGELFFGEGSRLTVL.

This chain connects TRBV6-4 to TRBJ2-2, with D maybe TRBD1 (7 bases). The CDR3 sequence is 15 residues long. Germline CDR1 reads MRHNA; CDR2 reads SNTAGT. The ends were cut back, 3 bases at V and 4 bases at J, with 12 bases in the middle. In nucleotides, the CDR3 is TGTGCCAGCAGTGAGCAGGGGGGCGGCACCGGGGAGCTGTTTTTT. The encoded protein is CASSEQGGGTGELFF.

The J gene is TRBJ2-7, the V gene TRBV7-2; 12 nucleotides match TRBD2. The length of the CDR3 is 18 residues. Per the germline V gene, CDR1 is SGHTA and CDR2 is FQGNSA. The J segment lost 4 bases and the V segment lost 0 bases, leaving 10 bases of the junction unmatched. CDR3 amino acids: CASSLAASGGDKEYEQYF. The CDR3, as DNA: TGTGCCAGCAGCTTAGCGGCTAGCGGGGGGGATAAGGAATACGAGCAGTACTTC.

J is TRBJ1-2 and V is TRBV19, with 8 bases that match TRBD1. Unmatched junction bases numbered 3, after V lost 4 bases and J lost 2 bases. Germline CDR1 reads LNHDA; CDR2 reads SQIVND (reference sequence). The CDR3 has 14 amino acids. The CDR3 protein is CASSRTGSNYGYTF. Written as DNA, the CDR3 is TGTGCCAGTAGTAGGACAGGGTCCAACTATGGCTACACCTTC.

This clone was recorded only once. This chain joins TRBV19 and TRBJ2-5, with TRBD2 matching 9 bases. V lost 5 bases, J lost 0 bases, and 4 bases stayed unmatched. The CDR3 is 15 amino acids. Germline loops: CDR1 LNHDA, CDR2 SQIVND (reference sequence). The CDR3 region is CASSASGGYQETQYF. DNA of the CDR3: TGTGCCAGTAGTGCGAGCGGGGGGTACCAAGAGACCCAGTACTTC.

The chain has TRBV25-1 and TRBJ1-2, with D tentatively TRBD1 (5 bases). The germline V and J ends were trimmed by 5 bases and 7 bases, with 14 bases remaining between them. There are 13 residues in the CDR3. Germline-derived CDR1 and CDR2 are MGHDK and SYGVNS. In DNA, the CDR3 is TGTGCCAGCAGTCCAGCAGGGAGGGGTGGCTACACCTTC. Translation: CASSPAGRGGYTF.

J is TRBJ2-7 and V is TRBV5-1; 9 bases align to TRBD1. There are 14 residues in the CDR3. CDR1 is SGHRS and CDR2 is YFSETQ in the germline V gene. Germline trimming cut 4 bases from V and 3 bases from J; bases unmatched to any gene: 5. The CDR3 reads CASSLGQGRYEQYF. CDR3 nucleotides: TGCGCCAGCAGCCTGGGACAGGGACGCTACGAGCAGTACTTC.

CDR3 nucleotide sequence: TGCGCCAGCCGTCCCGCCGGGACAGGGATGACTGAAGCTTTCTTT. It yields the protein CASRPAGTGMTEAFF. The rearrangement links TRBV4-1 to TRBJ1-1; TRBD1 matches 9 bases. Germline V CDR1 and CDR2: MGHRA, YSYEKL. The CDR3 has 15 residues. V was clipped by 8 bases and J by 5 bases; unmatched bases: 12.

This chain joins TRBV7-7 and TRBJ2-2; TRBD1 aligns across 8 bases. V lost 5 bases and J lost 3; bases outside the gene matches: 5. This CDR3 is 15 amino acids long. Germline CDR1 SSHAT, CDR2 FNYEAQ (reference sequence). The DNA of the CDR3 is TGTGCCAGCAGCCCGGACAGGGAGGACACCGGGGAGCTGTTTTTT. It yields the protein CASSPDREDTGELFF.

The CDR3 loop is CASTIEGDQPQHF. The DNA for the CDR3 is TGTGCCAGTACCATTGAGGGGGATCAGCCCCAGCATTTT. V and J are TRBV19 and TRBJ1-5, with D maybe TRBD1 (6 bases). Trimming removed 7 bases from V and 5 bases from J, with 12 bases in between. The CDR3 spans 13 residues. Germline assignment: CDR1 LNHDA and CDR2 SQIVND (reference sequence). The full variable domain, its missing parts supplied by reference TRBV19 and TRBJ1-5, is DGGITQSPKYLFRKEGQNVTLSCEQNLNHDAMYWYRQDPGQGLRLIYYSQIVNDFQKGDIAEGYSVSREKKESFPLTVTSAQKNPTAFYLCASTIEGDQPQHFGDGTRLSIL.

This rearrangement joins TRBV6-5 to TRBJ2-5; TRBD1 agrees at 9 bases. The CDR3 runs to 16 residues. Trimming at V came to 2 bases and at J to 5 bases, leaving 9 bases not matched to a gene. The V gene's germline CDR1 is MNHEY and CDR2 SVGAGI. As DNA, the CDR3 is TGTGCCAGCAGTTACGGGGACAGGGTTTTGGGGGAGACCCAGTACTTC. Translation gives CASSYGDRVLGETQYF.

The CDR3, as DNA: TGTGCCAGCAGTTACTCCCCTCTAGCGGGGAGGGAGACCCAGTACTTC. Protein product: CASSYSPLAGRETQYF. The chain carries TRBV6-2 or TRBV6-3 and TRBJ2-5, with TRBD2 identical over 9 bases. J lost 5 bases, V lost 0 bases, and 7 bases had no gene match. This CDR3 region has 16 residues. Germline V lookup: CDR1 MNHEY, CDR2 SVGEGT.